The 30 T cell receptor beta chains below come from one sample, sequenced in a study of regulatory T cells in long-lasting Graves disease (dated by TCRdb to about 2021). The sample's time point label, in plain terms: newly diagnosed GD, antithyroid drugs for less than 3 months. For both TCR sequencing and RNA sequencing, RNA was extracted from PBMCs in TRIzol. The library was produced with multiplex PCR. The sample was run on an Illumina HiSeq 4000. iRepertoire HTBI primers and Arm-PCR amplification of CDR3 regions were used to construct TCR beta libraries. TCRdb reworked the public reads: Q25 trimming with fastp, MiXCR clone assembly, productive beta chains retained. Rows matching on CDR3 protein sequence are summarized as one entry with the most common DNA and genes. Here the sample has 400,000 to 500,000 distinct CDR3 sequences; about 15% occur a single time. About a sixth of the sample is held by the ten biggest clonotypes.

This sample was also put to use in a study of T cells in Graves' hyperthyroidism and ophthalmopathy.

This specimen consisted of peripheral blood mononuclear cells (PBMCs), obtained at new diagnosis, from a patient treated with antithyroid drugs. The receptors shown here come from a woman aged 45 to 65 with Graves disease. Donor details come from another sample of the same person, matched by shared clones.

The rearrangement uses TRBV7-9 and TRBJ2-1, with TRBD1 identical over 7 bases. CDR1 SEHNR and CDR2 FQNEAQ come from the germline V gene (reference sequence). Trimming cost V 2 bases and J 2 bases; bases outside gene matches: 6. The CDR3 runs 16 residues. The CDR3 DNA follows: TGTGCCAGCAGCTTAAGTGGACAGGCCACCTACAATGAGCAGTTCTTC. Its translation: CASSLSGQATYNEQFF.

This clonotype came up many times. The V and J genes are TRBV18 and TRBJ2-7; TRBD1 matches 8 bases. V shed 3 bases, J shed 7 bases, and the junction held 5 bases outside the gene matches. Germline V gene sequence: CDR1 KGHSH, CDR2 LQKENI. This CDR3 spans 13 amino acids. DNA for the CDR3: TGTGCCAGCTCACCTGTCAGGGGGCTAGAGCAGTACTTC. Its protein is CASSPVRGLEQYF.

This clonotype has only a few counts. The rearrangement links TRBV5-1 to TRBJ1-2; D gene ambiguous. The V gene lost 0 bases and the J gene lost 0 bases, with 9 bases spanning the gap. The CDR3 is 15 amino acids. Germline CDR1 is SGHRS and CDR2 is YFSETQ. The CDR3 DNA sequence: TGCGCCAGCAGCTTGGCCCTAACGACTAACTATGGCTACACCTTC. It translates to CASSLALTTNYGYTF.

This clonotype has ten or more counts. The V and J genes are TRBV6-2 or TRBV6-3 and TRBJ2-2; 8 bases are shared with TRBD1. The CDR3 is made up of 14 amino acids. V was pared by 7 bases and J by 7 bases, with 8 bases of the junction left unmatched. Germline loops: CDR1 MNHEY, CDR2 SVGEGT. The CDR3 reads CASTLQGGYGELFF. The CDR3, as DNA: TGTGCCAGCACCCTACAGGGGGGCTACGGGGAGCTGTTTTTT.

As for this clonotype: A clone one base away is much larger, so this may be a read error. Without the conserved terminal phenylalanine or tryptophan, this CDR3 likely stems from a read error. J is TRBJ2-3 and V is TRBV12-3 or TRBV12-4; tentative D call: TRBD2 (5 bases). The CDR3 is made up of 13 amino acids. The V gene lost 5 bases and the J gene lost 9 bases, with 15 bases spanning the gap. This CDR3 is CASSPRGRVTQYL. CDR3 bases: TGTGCCAGCAGTCCCCGGGGAAGGGTAACGCAGTATCTT.

There are many counts of this clonotype. The chain uses TRBV7-2 and TRBJ2-5, with a possible D match to TRBD2 (5 bases). V was pared by 5 bases and J by 2 bases, with 15 bases between. This CDR3 is built from 15 residues. Germline V lookup: CDR1 SGHTA, CDR2 FQGNSA. The CDR3 DNA reads as TGTGCCAGCAGCCCTCACGCGGGCTGGCAAGAGACCCAGTACTTC. Protein: CASSPHAGWQETQYF. Supplemented by reference TRBV7-2 and TRBJ2-5, the full variable domain reads GAGVSQSPSNKVTEKGKDVELRCDPISGHTALYWYRQSLGQGLEFLIYFQGNSAPDKSGLPSDRFSAERTGGSVSTLTIQRTQQEDSAVYLCASSPHAGWQETQYFGPGTRLLVL.

On this clonotype: An end of the junction differs from the germline gene, which may be a read error. V is TRBV4-2 and J is TRBJ1-1; D possibly corresponds to TRBD1 (6 bases). Germline CDR1 and CDR2: LGHNA and YNFKEQ. There are 14 residues in the CDR3. Written as DNA, the CDR3 is TGTGCCAGCAGCCAAGAGTCACAGGGACTTGAAGCTCTCTTT. This sequence encodes CASSQESQGLEALF.

This chain links TRBV6-5 with TRBJ2-5, with D tentatively TRBD1 or TRBD2 (6 bases each). The CDR3 is 17 amino acids. Per the germline V gene, CDR1 is MNHEY and CDR2 is SVGAGI. The V end was cut by 2 bases, the J end by 1 base, with 17 bases between. The CDR3 DNA reads as TGTGCCAGCAGTTACGGACCACCGGGGGCCAGCCAAGAGACCCAGTACTTC. It is translated as CASSYGPPGASQETQYF.

This clonotype occurred a few times. The chain links TRBV18 to TRBJ1-4; TRBD1 might be the D (6 bases). The CDR3 is made up of 15 amino acids. V shed 3 bases and J shed 5 bases, with 13 bases lying between them. Germline values: CDR1 KGHSH, CDR2 LQKENI. This chain's CDR3 is CASSPGAEENEKLFF. The CDR3 region has the DNA TGTGCCAGCTCACCGGGGGCAGAAGAGAATGAAAAACTGTTTTTT.

For this clonotype: This may arise from a read error, as a much more abundant clone is one base away. The chain combines TRBV5-4 with TRBJ2-3, with D perhaps given as TRBD1 or TRBD2 (5 bases each). V was shortened by 9 bases and J by 0 bases, with 17 bases between the two germline ends. The germline CDR1 and CDR2 sequences are SGHNT and YYREEE (reference sequence). The CDR3 totals 15 residues. Here the CDR3 DNA reads TGTGCCAACACCCAGGGAGTTGCTAGCACAGATACGCAGTATTTT. Protein sequence: CANTQGVASTDTQYF.

The V call is TRBV11-2, the J call TRBJ2-1; tentatively, D is TRBD1 or TRBD2 (6 bases each). Per germline, CDR1 SGHAT and CDR2 FQNNGV. This CDR3 has 15 amino acids. Trimming pared 4 bases from V and 9 bases from J, leaving 19 bases between. The CDR3 region has the DNA TGTGCCAGCAGCTCAGGGGACTCCTATCGCGGTGAGCAGTTCTTC. Its translation: CASSSGDSYRGEQFF.

This clonotype was counted between two and nine times. The rearrangement joins TRBV6-2 or TRBV6-3 to TRBJ1-1, with unresolved D. V shed 5 bases and J shed 1 base, with 8 bases lying between them. The CDR3 contains 13 residues. CDR1 is MNHEY and CDR2 is SVGEGT in the germline V gene. As DNA, the CDR3 is TGTGCCAGCAGTGTGGACTCGAACACTGAAGCTTTCTTT. Its protein is CASSVDSNTEAFF.

A single count supports this clonotype. This likely traces to a read error, being one base from a far larger clone. J is TRBJ2-5 and V is TRBV6-1; 8 bases match TRBD1. Germline V gene sequence: CDR1 MNHNS, CDR2 SASEGT. CDR3 length: 15 residues. CDR3 coding DNA: TGTGCCAGCAGCAGGACAGGGATCGGCCAAGAGACCCGGTACTTC. It encodes CASSRTGIGQETRYF.

This clonotype was seen repeatedly, ten times or more. V gene TRBV28 combines with J gene TRBJ2-1; TRBD1 matches 8 bases. V dropped 3 bases and J dropped 9; count of bases not matched to a gene: 7. The length of the CDR3 is 14 residues. CDR1 and CDR2 from the germline V gene are MDHEN and SYDVKM. The CDR3 sequence: CASSFDRGGTEQFF. The CDR3 nucleotides are TGTGCCAGCAGTTTCGACAGGGGTGGGACTGAGCAGTTCTTC. Based on the CDR3 plus reference TRBV28 and TRBJ2-1, the full variable domain is DVKVTQSSRYLVKRTGEKVFLECVQDMDHENMFWYRQDPGLGLRLIYFSYDVKMKEKGDIPEGYSVSREKKERFSLILESASTNQTSMYLCASSFDRGGTEQFFGPGTRLTVL.

The chain couples TRBV2 to TRBJ1-2; TRBD1 matches 8 bases. Germline V gives CDR1 SNHLY, CDR2 FYNNEI. Trimming cost V 5 bases and J 8 bases; bases outside gene matches: 10. The CDR3 is 14 residues long. The chain's CDR3 is CASSMDRVSRGYTF. The CDR3 bases are TGTGCCAGCAGTATGGACAGGGTTTCTCGGGGCTACACCTTC.

This clonotype occurred many times. The chain recombines TRBV3-1 with TRBJ2-7; perhaps TRBD1 as D (6 bases). The CDR3 is 14 amino acids. Germline V gives CDR1 LGHDT, CDR2 YNNKEL (reference sequence). Trimming took 4 bases from V and 0 from J, leaving 10 bases between them. The DNA for the CDR3 is TGTGCCAGCAGCCCCCGACAGGACTCCTACGAGCAGTACTTC. It specifies CASSPRQDSYEQYF.

This clonotype was seen a handful of times. This chain uses TRBV4-1 with TRBJ2-1, with 7 bases identical to TRBD2. This CDR3 is built from 17 residues. Trimming took 2 bases from V and 2 from J; bases not matched to a gene: 9. Per the germline V gene, CDR1 is MGHRA and CDR2 is YSYEKL. DNA of the CDR3: TGCGCCAGCAGCCAACCACCCTGGACTAGTACCTACAATGAGCAGTTCTTC. It is translated as CASSQPPWTSTYNEQFF.

This clonotype has just a few counts. The chain has TRBV4-1 and TRBJ1-2; tentative D call: TRBD1 (6 bases). CDR1 and CDR2 (germline): MGHRA, YSYEKL. The V end was cut by 2 bases, the J end by 4 bases, with 14 bases between. CDR3 length: 15 residues. The DNA for the CDR3 is TGCGCCAGCAGCCAACCAACAGGGCGGCGCTATGGCTACACCTTC. Translated, it gives CASSQPTGRRYGYTF.

This clonotype was counted a few times. The chain couples TRBV11-3 to TRBJ2-1; 7 positions match TRBD2. There are 15 residues in the CDR3. The germline gives CDR1 SGHNT, CDR2 YENEEA. The V and J ends lost 1 base and 9 bases, in that order; junction bases with no gene match: 9. The CDR3, as DNA: TGTGCCAGCAGCTTAGGGGGGGGGGGTGTAACTGAGCAGTTCTTC. Protein: CASSLGGGGVTEQFF.

This clonotype was found many times. This rearrangement joins TRBV19 to TRBJ2-5; D is possibly TRBD1 (5 bases). Germline V lookup: CDR1 LNHDA, CDR2 SQIVND (reference sequence). The CDR3 loop spans 13 amino acids. V was shortened by 4 bases and J by 3 bases, with 9 bases between the two germline ends. CDR3 in DNA: TGTGCCAGTAGTAGAACGGACAAAGAGACCCAGTACTTC. Translation: CASSRTDKETQYF.

This clonotype was counted a few times. A read error may be the cause here, since a much bigger clone is one base away. The chain is built from TRBV5-1 and TRBJ2-3; the D gene is possibly TRBD2 (5 bases). The germline gives CDR1 SGHRS, CDR2 YFSETQ. The CDR3 is 15 amino acids. CDR3 residues: CASSSLVSDTDTRYF. The CDR3 DNA is TGCGCCAGCAGCTCACTAGTCTCTGACACAGATACGCGGTATTTT.

This clonotype was seen a handful of times. The rearrangement links TRBV5-5 to TRBJ2-1; 13 nucleotides match TRBD2. V was pared by 4 bases and J by 5 bases, with 6 bases of the junction left unmatched. Looked up from germline, CDR1 is SGHKS and CDR2 is YYEKEE (reference sequence). The CDR3 is 16 amino acids. CDR3 residues: CASSTSGRAFNNEQFF. CDR3 in DNA: TGTGCCAGCAGCACTAGCGGGAGGGCCTTCAACAATGAGCAGTTCTTC.

The genes are TRBV6-1 and TRBJ1-6, with D possibly matching TRBD1 (5 bases). CDR3 length equals 15 residues. Between the trimmed V and J ends, which lost 2 bases and 8 bases, there was a span of 13 bases. Germline values: CDR1 MNHNS, CDR2 SASEGT. The CDR3 region is CASSEWMTRDSPLHF. The CDR3 region has the DNA TGTGCCAGCAGTGAATGGATGACCAGGGATTCACCCCTCCACTTT.

This clonotype was counted between two and nine times. The rearrangement uses TRBV27 and TRBJ2-7; D is tentatively TRBD1 or TRBD2 (5 bases each). The CDR3 loop spans 12 amino acids. V lost 5 bases to trimming and J lost 5 bases, with 10 bases between them. Germline values: CDR1 MNHEY, CDR2 SMNVEV (reference sequence). Here the CDR3 reads CASSRPGHEQYF. DNA for the CDR3: TGTGCCAGCAGTCGTCCGGGACACGAGCAGTACTTC.

Regarding this clonotype: This clone may be a read error of a much larger clone one base away. The CDR3 region has the DNA TGTGCCAGCAGTGTACAGGATAGCTCTGGAAACACCATATATTTT. Its protein is CASSVQDSSGNTIYF. The rearrangement uses TRBV6-1 and TRBJ1-3, with D tentatively TRBD1 (5 bases). CDR1 and CDR2 from the germline V gene are MNHNS and SASEGT. The CDR3 spans 15 residues. Trimming removed 4 bases at V and 0 bases at J, with 10 bases between.

For the CDR3, the DNA is TGTGCCAGCAGCTACTCGGGACAGGGGAACACAGATACGCAGTATTTT. Translated, it gives CASSYSGQGNTDTQYF. The chain uses TRBV5-8 and TRBJ2-3, with TRBD1 matching 10 bases. V lost 3 bases to trimming and J lost 2 bases; unmatched junction nucleotides: 6. The CDR3 sequence is 16 residues long. CDR1 is SGHTS and CDR2 is YDEGEE in the germline V gene.

The chain is built from TRBV5-1 and TRBJ2-3, with 9 bases matching TRBD2. V gave up 2 bases and J gave up 0 bases; unmatched junction bases: 1. This CDR3 is built from 15 residues. Germline V gene lookup returns CDR1 SGHRS and CDR2 YFSETQ. The CDR3 is CASSFSGSSTDTQYF. In DNA, the CDR3 is TGCGCCAGCAGCTTTAGCGGGAGTAGCACAGATACGCAGTATTTT. Drawing the rest from reference TRBV5-1 and TRBJ2-3, the complete variable domain is KAGVTQTPRYLIKTRGQQVTLSCSPISGHRSVSWYQQTPGQGLQFLFEYFSETQRNKGNFPGRFSGRQFSNSRSEMNVSTLELGDSALYLCASSFSGSSTDTQYFGPGTRLTVL.

This clonotype was found a few times. The rearrangement uses TRBV4-1 and TRBJ1-1; D is unresolved. This CDR3 comprises 17 residues. Germline lookup yields CDR1 MGHRA and CDR2 YSYEKL. Trimming removed 0 bases at V and 4 bases at J, with 18 bases between. For the CDR3, the DNA is TGCGCCAGCAGCCAAGAATCGAGGGCCCAAGGAGGCACTGAAGCTTTCTTT. Protein product: CASSQESRAQGGTEAFF.

About this clonotype: Sequence at one end of the junction differs from germline and may be a read error. The chain employs TRBV12-3 or TRBV12-4 and TRBJ1-3; D remains unclear. The CDR3 consists of 13 residues. CDR3 nucleotide sequence: TGTGCCAGCAGTCTCAATTCTGGAAACACCATACATTTT. As protein: CASSLNSGNTIHF.

This clonotype came up a few times. The chain couples TRBV2 to TRBJ1-2; unclear D gene. The length of the CDR3 is 14 residues. The V end was cut by 2 bases, the J end by 2 bases, with 9 bases between. Germline lookup yields CDR1 SNHLY and CDR2 FYNNEI. DNA of the CDR3: TGTGCCAGCAGTGAAAAAGGCAGCAACTATGGCTACACCTTC. Translation gives CASSEKGSNYGYTF.